This entry lists 5 T cell receptor beta chains sequenced from one sample in a study of spatial heterogeneity in lung cancer. TCRdb ran MiXCR on the 5' RACE reads and lists one entry per CDR3 protein. The data show more than 20,000 distinct CDR3 sequences, 15% seen once. These receptors lack a known antigen. The time point was: sample taken at primary tumor resection. Study results and caveats: Tumor mutation counts were tracked by expanded intratumoral alpha and beta TCR counts.

The source was lung tumor tissue, collected at surgery. These receptors were taken from a female donor with early-stage non-small cell lung cancer.

By share, this clonotype ranks as medium-sized. The rearrangement joins TRBV5-1 to TRBJ2-5; D may be TRBD1 (6 bases). V lost 4 bases and J 0 bases, leaving 13 bases between the germline ends. The germline CDR1 and CDR2 sequences are SGHRS and YFSETQ. The CDR3 has 15 residues. CDR3 DNA: TGCGCCAGCAGCCTCTCAGGGGCTTACCAAGAGACCCAGTACTTC. This gives the protein CASSLSGAYQETQYF.

The CDR3 loop reads CASSQVGGYQETQYF. The CDR3 DNA reads as TGTGCCAGCAGCCAAGTAGGGGGGTACCAAGAGACCCAGTACTTC. This chain joins TRBV3-1 and TRBJ2-5, with D perhaps assigned TRBD1 or TRBD2 (6 bases each). The CDR3 is made up of 15 amino acids. Per germline, CDR1 LGHDT and CDR2 YNNKEL (reference sequence). V gave up 1 base and J gave up 0 bases, with 9 bases separating them.

This chain links TRBV2 with TRBJ2-1; D unclear. CDR1 and CDR2 from the germline V gene are SNHLY and FYNNEI. The CDR3 is 11 amino acids. Trimming left V 3 bases short and J 8 bases short, with 5 bases between. The CDR3 spells CASSEIDEQFF. The CDR3 DNA reads as TGTGCCAGCAGTGAGATAGATGAGCAGTTCTTC.

This chain connects TRBV24-1 to TRBJ2-3, with D hard to call. This CDR3 comprises 12 residues. Between the trimmed V and J ends, which lost 5 bases and 3 bases, there was a span of 5 bases. From germline, CDR1 is KGHDR and CDR2 SFDVKD. The CDR3 reads CATSAVTDTQYF. In nucleotides, the CDR3 is TGTGCCACCAGTGCCGTTACAGATACGCAGTATTTT.

Ten or more counts support this clonotype. The chain couples TRBV7-3 to TRBJ2-2; D gene ambiguous. The germline V and J ends were trimmed by 0 bases and 2 bases, with 4 bases remaining between them. This CDR3 is 14 amino acids long. CDR1 is SGHTA, CDR2 FQGTGA, per germline. CDR3 nucleotides: TGTGCCAGCAGCTTAACCCAAAACACCGGGGAGCTGTTTTTT. Translated: CASSLTQNTGELFF.